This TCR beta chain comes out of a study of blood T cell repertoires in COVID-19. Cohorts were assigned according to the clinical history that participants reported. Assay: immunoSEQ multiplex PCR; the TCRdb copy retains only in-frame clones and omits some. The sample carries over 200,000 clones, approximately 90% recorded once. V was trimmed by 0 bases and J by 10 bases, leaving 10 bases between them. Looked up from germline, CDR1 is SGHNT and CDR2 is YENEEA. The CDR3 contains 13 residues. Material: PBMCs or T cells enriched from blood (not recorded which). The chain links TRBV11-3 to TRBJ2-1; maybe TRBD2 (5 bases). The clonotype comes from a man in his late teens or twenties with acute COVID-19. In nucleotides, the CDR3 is TGTGCCAGCAGCTTAGATCTGGCGGGCGAGCAGTTCTTC. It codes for CASSLDLAGEQFF.